The clone carrying this T cell receptor beta chain was detected only a few times. Its antigen remains unknown. The template used for profiling TCR beta VDJ and CDR3 was genomic DNA. Each CDR3 protein gets one entry after TCRdb re-called the reads with MiXCR. The sample consists of approximately 170,000 distinct CDR3 sequences, less than 60% of them appearing once. CDR1 MRHNA and CDR2 SNTAGT come from the germline V gene. The CDR3 length is 17 residues. V lost 6 bases and J lost 0; bases outside the gene matches: 9. The sample originates from a study of CD8+CD57+ T cells in acquired aplastic anemia. Broader study findings: Patients had around 30 CD8+ CDR3 sequences in common with controls (the shared set).

An expansion of CD8+CD57+ cells by flow cytometry had been shown in patients chosen for sequencing. This sequence originates from a human donor with aplastic anemia. The sequencing sample was made of sorted CD4+, CD8+, or CD8+CD57+ T cells (not recorded which) from PBMCs. The V call is TRBV6-4, the J call TRBJ2-1; 9 nucleotides line up with TRBD2. CDR3 protein: CASRDLAGPSSYNEQFF. Here the CDR3 DNA reads TGTGCCAGCAGGGACCTAGCGGGGCCTAGCTCCTACAATGAGCAGTTCTTC.